This T cell receptor (beta chain) is from a study of cytomegalovirus exposure and HLA in healthy donors. The CDR3 is made up of 11 amino acids. V was shortened by 5 bases and J by 10 bases, with 11 bases between the two germline ends. Germline loops: CDR1 LNHDA, CDR2 SQIVND (reference sequence). Primers for the PCR totalled 60 Vbeta and 13 Jbeta. Profiled with immunoSEQ multiplex PCR; TCRdb holds only in-frame clones, not every one. This table has approximately 100,000 clones, over 75% appearing once. Input material: PBMCs. V and J are TRBV19 and TRBJ1-2; D is ambiguous. The origin of this receptor is a man younger than 35 in good health and CMV-seronegative. The CDR3 DNA reads TGTGCCAGTAGTTATCCCCCCGTCTACACCTTC. Residues: CASSYPPVYTF.